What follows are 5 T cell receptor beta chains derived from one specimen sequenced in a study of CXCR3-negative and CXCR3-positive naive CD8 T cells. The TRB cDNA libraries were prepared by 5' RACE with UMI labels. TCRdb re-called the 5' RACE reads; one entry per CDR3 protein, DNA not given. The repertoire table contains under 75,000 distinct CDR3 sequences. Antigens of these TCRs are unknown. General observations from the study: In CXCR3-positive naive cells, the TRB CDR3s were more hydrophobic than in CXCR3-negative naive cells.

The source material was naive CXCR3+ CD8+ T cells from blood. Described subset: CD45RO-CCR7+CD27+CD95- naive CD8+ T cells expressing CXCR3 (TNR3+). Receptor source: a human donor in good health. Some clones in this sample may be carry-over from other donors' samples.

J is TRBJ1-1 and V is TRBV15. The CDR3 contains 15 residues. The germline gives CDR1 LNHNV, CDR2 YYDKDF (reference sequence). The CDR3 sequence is CATSRDRGVGTEAFF.

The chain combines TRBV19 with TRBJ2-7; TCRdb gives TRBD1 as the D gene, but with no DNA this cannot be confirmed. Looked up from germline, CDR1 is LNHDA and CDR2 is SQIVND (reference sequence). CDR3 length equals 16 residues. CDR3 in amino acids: CASSMSLRDRSYEQYF.

The CDR3 protein is CSVESPAARGGSDTQYF. V is TRBV29-1 and J is TRBJ2-3; the TCRdb call, TRBD2, lacks DNA for checking. This CDR3 contains 17 residues. The germline V gene has CDR1 SQVTM and CDR2 ANQGSEA.

The CDR3 reads CASSLWQNTEAFF. This chain uses TRBV7-9 with TRBJ1-1. In germline, CDR1 is SEHNR, CDR2 FQNEAQ (reference sequence). The CDR3 consists of 13 residues.

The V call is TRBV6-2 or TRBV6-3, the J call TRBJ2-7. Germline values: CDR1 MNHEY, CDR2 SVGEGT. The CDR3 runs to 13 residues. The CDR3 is CASSYHRAYEQYF.